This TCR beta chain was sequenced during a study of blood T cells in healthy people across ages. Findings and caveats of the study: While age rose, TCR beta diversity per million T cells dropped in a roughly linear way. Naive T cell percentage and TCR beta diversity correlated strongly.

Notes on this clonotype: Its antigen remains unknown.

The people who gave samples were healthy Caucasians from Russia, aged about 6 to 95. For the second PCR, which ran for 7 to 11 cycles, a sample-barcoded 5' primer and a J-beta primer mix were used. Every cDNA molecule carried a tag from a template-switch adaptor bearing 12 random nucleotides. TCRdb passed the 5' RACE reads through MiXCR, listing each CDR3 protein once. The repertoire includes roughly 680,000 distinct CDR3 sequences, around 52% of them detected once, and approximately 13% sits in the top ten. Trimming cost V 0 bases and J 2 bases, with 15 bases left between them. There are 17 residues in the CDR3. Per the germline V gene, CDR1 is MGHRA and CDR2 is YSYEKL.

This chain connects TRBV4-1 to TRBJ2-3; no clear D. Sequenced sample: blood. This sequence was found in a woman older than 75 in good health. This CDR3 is CASSQDPFPGNTDTQYF. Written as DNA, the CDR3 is TGCGCCAGCAGCCAAGATCCCTTTCCAGGAAACACAGATACGCAGTATTTT.